These 21 T cell receptor beta chains came from one sample sequenced in a study of shared T cell receptors in the human thymus. Using immunoSEQ multiplex PCR, the repertoire was profiled, and TCRdb retains in-frame clones only, with some absent. The sample lists hundreds of thousands of clones; over 75% were seen once. This sample was shared with a second study, whose subject was human thymus T cells.

Sequencing used thymocytes. These receptors were collected from a girl less than two years old with a congenital heart defect.

The rearrangement links TRBV7-8 to TRBJ1-1; TRBD1 aligns across 12 bases. Germline V gene data show CDR1 as SGHVS and CDR2 as FQNEAQ. The J segment lost 1 base and the V segment lost 4 bases, leaving 10 bases of the junction unmatched. The CDR3 contains 18 residues. This CDR3 reads CASSSGTGGERANTEAFF. The CDR3 nucleotides read TGTGCCAGCAGCTCCGGGACAGGGGGCGAGAGGGCGAACACTGAAGCTTTCTTT.

J is TRBJ2-1 and V is TRBV19; TRBD2 matches 9 bases. Unmatched junction bases numbered 13, after V lost 7 bases and J lost 6 bases. Germline CDR1 reads LNHDA; CDR2 reads SQIVND (reference sequence). The length of the CDR3 is 16 residues. The DNA of the CDR3 is TGTGCCAGTACCATTGGGGTAGCGGGGGCCACCAATGAGCAGTTCTTC. Its protein product is CASTIGVAGATNEQFF.

This clone was seen only once. CDR3 DNA sequence: TGTGCCAGCAGCAAGACAGGGAGGAACACCGGGGAGCTGTTTTTT. It codes for CASSKTGRNTGELFF. This chain connects TRBV7-9 to TRBJ2-2; 7 bases map to TRBD1. The CDR3 has 15 amino acids. The ends lost 5 bases at V and 1 base at J; junction bases unmatched: 4. The germline V gene encodes CDR1 SEHNR and CDR2 FQNEAQ (reference sequence).

The chain combines TRBV5-1 with TRBJ2-1; TRBD1 matches at 8 bases. CDR1 SGHRS and CDR2 YFSETQ come from the germline V gene. The J segment lost 7 bases and the V segment lost 4 bases, leaving 7 bases of the junction unmatched. The CDR3 is made up of 14 amino acids. The CDR3 loop is CASSMGQDRNEQFF. The CDR3 DNA sequence: TGCGCCAGCAGCATGGGACAGGATCGAAATGAGCAGTTCTTC.

The chain uses TRBV5-4 and TRBJ2-5; D might be TRBD1 (5 bases). Trimming left V 2 bases short and J 5 bases short, with 16 bases between. CDR3 length equals 15 residues. Germline loops: CDR1 SGHNT, CDR2 YYREEE (reference sequence). CDR3 protein: CASSFGRGQWETQYF. The DNA of the CDR3 is TGTGCCAGCAGCTTTGGAAGGGGCCAGTGGGAGACCCAGTACTTC.

V is TRBV30 and J is TRBJ1-2, with D unresolved. The germline V and J ends were trimmed by 5 bases and 0 bases, with 7 bases remaining between them. Germline CDR1 reads GTSNPN; CDR2 reads SVGIG (reference sequence). The CDR3 has 12 amino acids. Here the CDR3 reads CAWRDTNYGYTF. The CDR3 DNA is TGTGCCTGGCGAGACACTAACTATGGCTACACCTTC. Drawing the rest from reference TRBV30 and TRBJ1-2, the complete variable domain is SQTIHQWPATLVQPVGSPLSLECTVEGTSNPNLYWYRQAAGRGLQLLFYSVGIGQISSEVPQNLSASRPQDRQFILSSKKLLLSDSGFYLCAWRDTNYGYTFGSGTRLTVV.

Worth noting for this clone: The sample has other DNA sequences that encode this CDR3 too. The genes are TRBV11-3 and TRBJ2-2; maybe TRBD2 (7 bases). With 2 bases removed from V and 2 bases from J, the gap between germline ends came to 12 bases. Germline loops: CDR1 SGHNT, CDR2 YENEEA. The CDR3 loop spans 16 amino acids. DNA of the CDR3: TGTGCCAGCAGCTTATTGCGGGGGCCTAACACCGGGGAGCTGTTTTTT. Translated: CASSLLRGPNTGELFF.

This chain links TRBV5-6 with TRBJ2-7; 7 nucleotides agree with TRBD1. Trimming at V came to 4 bases and at J to 5 bases, leaving 9 bases not matched to a gene. From germline, CDR1 is SGHDT and CDR2 YYEEEE. The CDR3 covers 14 residues. CDR3 nucleotide sequence: TGTGCCAGCAGCCCAGGACAGGTAAGCCACGAGCAGTACTTC. Encoded protein: CASSPGQVSHEQYF.

The chain is built from TRBV29-1 and TRBJ1-1, with TRBD1 matching 12 bases. The CDR3 is 15 residues long. Losses at the gene ends were 5 bases for V and 4 bases for J; bases not matched to a gene: 8. Per germline, CDR1 SQVTM and CDR2 ANQGSEA. The CDR3 protein is CSVPGQGAFSTEAFF. The CDR3 nucleotides read TGCAGCGTTCCGGGACAGGGGGCGTTTAGCACTGAAGCTTTCTTT.

The rearrangement uses TRBV6-1 and TRBJ1-1; D may be TRBD1 (5 bases). Trimming removed 3 bases from V and 3 bases from J, with 14 bases in between. This CDR3 spans 15 amino acids. CDR1 and CDR2 (germline): MNHNS, SASEGT. CDR3 sequence: CASSDRGLLYTEAFF. The CDR3 coding sequence is TGTGCCAGCAGTGACCGGGGACTTCTTTACACTGAAGCTTTCTTT.

The genes are TRBV7-2 and TRBJ2-6, with TRBD1 matching 8 bases. The CDR3 runs to 18 residues. Germline V CDR1 and CDR2: SGHTA, FQGNSA. V was pared by 6 bases and J by 0 bases, with 10 bases of the junction left unmatched. The CDR3 DNA reads as TGTGCCAGCAGACACGGACAGGGCCAAAGCTCTGGGGCCAACGTCCTGACTTTC. This translates into CASRHGQGQSSGANVLTF.

This chain joins TRBV4-1 and TRBJ2-5, with 10 bases aligning to TRBD2. Germline loops: CDR1 MGHRA, CDR2 YSYEKL. The CDR3 covers 16 residues. The J segment lost 3 bases and the V segment lost 2 bases, leaving 6 bases of the junction unmatched. CDR3 coding DNA: TGCGCCAGCAGCCAATTAGCGGGGGGCCCCAAAGAGACCCAGTACTTC. This codes for CASSQLAGGPKETQYF.

The rearrangement uses TRBV6-1 and TRBJ1-5; D is possibly TRBD1 (6 bases). The germline CDR1 and CDR2 sequences are MNHNS and SASEGT. CDR3 length: 14 amino acids. Deletions cut 2 bases from V and 7 bases from J, with 12 bases between. The CDR3 coding sequence is TGTGCCAGCAGTGAAACCGGACAGCGGCAGCCCCAGCATTTT. Protein product: CASSETGQRQPQHF.

The chain couples TRBV28 to TRBJ2-3, with 8 bases fitting TRBD2. V trimming: 6 bases; J trimming: 6 bases; junction bases outside the gene matches: 14. The CDR3 has 16 residues. CDR1 and CDR2 (germline): MDHEN, SYDVKM. CDR3 residues: CASSPERGRGWDTQYF. In DNA, the CDR3 is TGTGCCAGCAGCCCCGAGCGGGGGCGGGGTTGGGATACGCAGTATTTT.

The sample holds a few counts of this clone. V usage is TRBV4-3 and J usage is TRBJ1-2; TRBD1 might be the D (5 bases). The CDR3 spans 20 residues. Per the germline V gene, CDR1 is LGHNA and CDR2 is YSLEER. V was trimmed by 0 bases and J by 8 bases, leaving 31 bases between them. In nucleotides, the CDR3 is TGCGCCAGCAGCCAAGATACCCCCTGGGGAAACCGGGGGACGGTTAACGGCTACACCTTC. This translates into CASSQDTPWGNRGTVNGYTF.

The chain has TRBV5-6 and TRBJ1-2, with a weak D call TRBD1 (5 bases). The germline CDR1 and CDR2 sequences are SGHDT and YYEEEE. Trimming pared 1 base from V and 5 bases from J, leaving 12 bases between. The CDR3 is 14 residues long. CDR3 DNA sequence: TGTGCCAGCAGCTTGCACAGGCGGGAGTATGGCTACACCTTC. As protein: CASSLHRREYGYTF.

Written as DNA, the CDR3 is TGTGGGGGACAGGGCACAGATACGCAGTATTTT. It yields the protein CGGQGTDTQYF. This chain connects TRBV7-9 to TRBJ2-3; 8 bases agree with TRBD1. Germline assignment: CDR1 SEHNR and CDR2 FQNEAQ (reference sequence). This CDR3 is built from 11 residues.

The rearrangement uses TRBV6-1 and TRBJ1-4; maybe TRBD1 (5 bases). Germline V gene data show CDR1 as MNHNS and CDR2 as SASEGT. CDR3 size: 15 residues. Between the trimmed V and J ends, which lost 5 bases and 6 bases, there was a span of 16 bases. In nucleotides, the CDR3 is TGTGCCAGCAGTCCAAACTGGGGGGGGGATGAAAAACTGTTTTTT. Residues: CASSPNWGGDEKLFF.

This sequence joins TRBV7-8 and TRBJ1-2; D uncertain. This CDR3 comprises 16 residues. V lost 4 bases and J 6 bases, leaving 21 bases between the germline ends. CDR1 is SGHVS and CDR2 is FQNEAQ in the germline V gene. The CDR3: CASSSAGDFTLNGYTF. CDR3 nucleotides: TGTGCCAGCAGCTCCGCGGGCGACTTTACCTTGAATGGCTACACCTTC.

The V gene is TRBV6-5, the J gene TRBJ1-1; D remains unclear. Trimming left V 2 bases short and J 10 bases short, with 8 bases between. Germline V CDR1 and CDR2: MNHEY, SVGAGI. This CDR3 is 11 amino acids long. The DNA for the CDR3 is TGTGCCAGCAGTTACGGGCTGGTAGCTTTCTTT. This sequence encodes CASSYGLVAFF.

This chain links TRBV4-2 with TRBJ1-2; D uncertain. CDR1 LGHNA and CDR2 YNFKEQ come from the germline V gene. This CDR3 region has 18 residues. Trimming shortened V by 2 bases and J by 1 base, and 20 bases separated the two germline ends. The CDR3 DNA reads TGTGCCAGCAGCCAAACCCCCGACACTGGACTTTTTAACTATGGCTACACCTTC. This gives the protein CASSQTPDTGLFNYGYTF.